A selection of T cell receptor beta chains follows, all from one sample in a study of blood T cell repertoires in COVID-19. Using immunoSEQ multiplex PCR, the repertoire was profiled, and TCRdb retains in-frame clones only, with some absent. Here the sample spans around 270,000 clones, around nine tenths being singletons. Input material: peripheral blood. All receptors derive from a man aged 35 to 55 with acute or convalescent COVID-19. Both conserved end residues are trimmed from each CDR3. Fields, in order: J gene, V gene, CDR3 length, CDR3 protein.

>TRBJ2-1|TRBV24-1|14
ATSDQDGGSYNEQF
>TRBJ2-3|TRBV29-1|14
SVETAWAGGPDTQY
>TRBJ2-1|TRBV6-2/TRBV6-3|14
ASSRNRDFSYNEQF
>TRBJ1-4|TRBV19|16
ASSTRRGGDPTNEKLF
>TRBJ2-7|TRBV4-2|13
ASSPQSGAPYEQY
>TRBJ1-2|TRBV5-4|12
ASSLRGQAHGYT
>TRBJ1-5|TRBV9|13
ASSVDGASNQPQH
>TRBJ1-1|TRBV13|12
ASSRWGQNTEAF
>TRBJ2-3|TRBV24-1|11
ATSGGATDTQY
>TRBJ1-2|TRBV28|11
ASNLQGATGYT
>TRBJ1-2|TRBV7-3|13
ASSLVGDTNYGYT
>TRBJ1-6|TRBV6-1|14
ASSEAGGQSNSPLH
>TRBJ2-7|TRBV24-1|12
ATSSGQDPYEQY
>TRBJ1-5|TRBV2|11
ASRTGGFQPQH
>TRBJ1-2|TRBV28|13
ASCLQQGDVCGYT
>TRBJ2-7|TRBV7-8|14
ASSLAPKGGAYEQY
>TRBJ2-1|TRBV5-1|12
ASSLVDRVDEQF
>TRBJ1-6|TRBV14|13
ASSQASTGSSPLH
>TRBJ2-2|TRBV27|12
ATRKGRNTGELF
>TRBJ1-3|TRBV18|15
ASSPEGEVRAGNTIY
>TRBJ2-7|TRBV30|11
AWHREGAGEQY
>TRBJ1-1|TRBV12-5|13
ASGLGEGVNTEAF
>TRBJ1-5|TRBV28|12
ASRTVYSNQPQH
>TRBJ2-7|TRBV6-5|12
ASSYWQGANEQY
>TRBJ1-2|TRBV12-3/TRBV12-4|11
ASSLGPNYGYT
>TRBJ1-1|TRBV7-9|14
ASSPSYRGEDTEAF
>TRBJ2-7|TRBV9|11
ASSRSPSYEQY
>TRBJ1-4|TRBV19|12
ASIPTGSNEKLF
>TRBJ2-1|TRBV29-1|13
SVEDRQGAFNEQF
>TRBJ2-5|TRBV2|11
ASSGQYQETQY
>TRBJ1-2|TRBV14|11
ASSPSNLKRYT
>TRBJ2-1|TRBV27|15
ASIATLRRTGWMEQF
>TRBJ2-2|TRBV7-6|13
ASSLLWGLGGELF
>TRBJ2-7|TRBV7-2|12
ASSLGQGAYEQY
>TRBJ1-1|TRBV5-1|12
ASSSTGANTEAF
>TRBJ2-2|TRBV7-2|14
ASSLASTGITGELF
>TRBJ1-2|TRBV10-3|10
ATGQGEGGYT
>TRBJ1-5|TRBV2|12
ASIGTGEDQPQH
>TRBJ2-7|TRBV6-2/TRBV6-3|17
ASSYSTGQGAQRAYEQY
>TRBJ1-6|TRBV4-1|13
ASSQGTGDWSPLH
>TRBJ2-3|TRBV4-1|13
ASGILASSTDTQY
>TRBJ2-7|TRBV3-1/TRBV3-2|12
ASSQGDLRYEQY
>TRBJ2-7|TRBV7-2|13
ASSISSGGFYEQY
>TRBJ2-1|TRBV5-1|15
ASSLAIGGFQADEQF
>TRBJ1-6|TRBV30|13
AWSGDRAENSPLH
>TRBJ2-3|TRBV6-5|13
ASSRTTGGWDTQY
>TRBJ2-7|TRBV7-9|12
ASSSTQGAVGQY
>TRBJ2-5|TRBV5-6|11
ASGPGLQETQY
>TRBJ2-7|TRBV2|13
ASSEAPGQRYEQY
>TRBJ2-3|TRBV5-6|12
ASSFGQGEDTQY
>TRBJ1-2|TRBV25-1|13
ASQPAGANYHGYT
>TRBJ1-2|TRBV5-1|11
ASSSGTNYGYT
>TRBJ1-2|TRBV25-1|11
ASSIGRVPGYT